A selection of T cell receptor beta chains follows, all from one sample in a study of cytomegalovirus exposure and HLA in healthy donors. Assay used: immunoSEQ multiplex PCR; TCRdb lists only in-frame clones, some missing. The table includes about 160,000 clones, over 85% detected once. Sequencing was done on a sample of PBMCs. These TCRs come from a man younger than 35 in good health and CMV-seropositive. The CDR3 runs from the conserved cysteine through the conserved F or W. The D gene is left open where the match is weak. Part of the rows lack a size; the others show once, few, many or a class for expanded clones.

j_gene: TRBJ2-5; abundance: NA; d_gene: NA; v_gene: TRBV4-1; CDR3nt: TGCGCCAGCAGCCGCGGGGCAGAAGAGACCCAGTACTTC; CDR3aa: CASSRGAEETQYF
j_gene: TRBJ2-7; abundance: NA; d_gene: NA; v_gene: TRBV4-1; CDR3nt: TGCGCCAGCAGCCAAGTCCGTGGTTCCGCTCCCGGACTTAATCGCTACGAGCAGTACTTC; CDR3aa: CASSQVRGSAPGLNRYEQYF
j_gene: TRBJ2-1; abundance: NA; d_gene: NA; v_gene: TRBV11-2; CDR3nt: TGTGCCAGCAGCTTAGCGGGTCGTAAATCCTACAATGAGCAGTTCTTC; CDR3aa: CASSLAGRKSYNEQFF
j_gene: TRBJ2-3; abundance: NA; d_gene: TRBD1; v_gene: TRBV5-1; CDR3nt: TGCGCCAGCAGCTACTCGACAGGGATCACAGATACGCAGTATTTT; CDR3aa: CASSYSTGITDTQYF
j_gene: TRBJ1-1; abundance: few; d_gene: NA; v_gene: TRBV7-9; CDR3nt: TGTGCCAGCAGCTTAGGAGGGATCCCTGAAGCTTTCTTT; CDR3aa: CASSLGGIPEAFF
j_gene: TRBJ2-2; abundance: NA; d_gene: NA; v_gene: TRBV9; CDR3nt: TGTGCCAGCAGCGTAACAGGGCCCGGGGAGCTGTTTTTT; CDR3aa: CASSVTGPGELFF
j_gene: TRBJ1-1; abundance: few; d_gene: TRBD1; v_gene: TRBV30; CDR3nt: TGTGCCTGGAGTGTTGGGGACAGTAGTAACACTGAAGCTTTCTTT; CDR3aa: CAWSVGDSSNTEAFF
j_gene: TRBJ1-2; abundance: once; d_gene: NA; v_gene: TRBV2; CDR3nt: TGTGCCAGCAAGGACAGAGCCTATGGCTACACCTTC; CDR3aa: CASKDRAYGYTF
j_gene: TRBJ1-2; abundance: NA; d_gene: TRBD1; v_gene: TRBV9; CDR3nt: TGTGCCAGCAGCGTAGGGACAGGGAACTATGGCTACACCTTC; CDR3aa: CASSVGTGNYGYTF
j_gene: TRBJ1-5; abundance: NA; d_gene: TRBD1; v_gene: TRBV27; CDR3nt: TGTGCCAGTTTGGACAGGGGAAGCAATCAGCCCCAGCATTTT; CDR3aa: CASLDRGSNQPQHF
j_gene: TRBJ2-5; abundance: NA; d_gene: TRBD2; v_gene: TRBV2; CDR3nt: TGTGCCAGCCTACCTACTAGCGGGAGAGAGACCCAGTACTTC; CDR3aa: CASLPTSGRETQYF
j_gene: TRBJ2-3; abundance: NA; d_gene: TRBD2; v_gene: TRBV7-3; CDR3nt: TGTGCCAGCAGCTTAGCGAGCGGGGGCACAGATACGCAGTATTTT; CDR3aa: CASSLASGGTDTQYF
j_gene: TRBJ2-5; abundance: NA; d_gene: TRBD1; v_gene: TRBV2; CDR3nt: TGTGCCAGCAAAACAGGGACAGGGGCCTGGGGGGAGACCCAGTACTTC; CDR3aa: CASKTGTGAWGETQYF
j_gene: TRBJ1-4; abundance: few; d_gene: NA; v_gene: TRBV2; CDR3nt: TGTGCCAGCAGTTCTGGGGGAGGCTGGGAAAAACTGTTTTTT; CDR3aa: CASSSGGGWEKLFF
j_gene: TRBJ1-2; abundance: NA; d_gene: NA; v_gene: TRBV7-3; CDR3nt: TGTGCCAGCAGCTTTCCCGAGGTTACAGGGAAGGGCTATGGCTACACCTTC; CDR3aa: CASSFPEVTGKGYGYTF
j_gene: TRBJ1-1; abundance: NA; d_gene: NA; v_gene: TRBV7-9; CDR3nt: TGTGCCAGCAGCTCCGGACAGACGAACACTGAAGCTTTCTTT; CDR3aa: CASSSGQTNTEAFF
j_gene: TRBJ2-5; abundance: once; d_gene: NA; v_gene: TRBV7-9; CDR3nt: TGTGCCAGCAGCCCGTCGCTAGCAGAGACCCAGTACTTC; CDR3aa: CASSPSLAETQYF
j_gene: TRBJ2-7; abundance: NA; d_gene: TRBD1; v_gene: TRBV11-1; CDR3nt: TGTGCCAGCAGCCTCATCGGACAGGGCAGATCCGAGCAGTACTTC; CDR3aa: CASSLIGQGRSEQYF
j_gene: TRBJ2-1; abundance: once; d_gene: TRBD2; v_gene: TRBV5-1; CDR3nt: TGCGCCAGCAGGGGATTAGGAGCGGGAGTGATAAATGAGCAGTTCTTC; CDR3aa: CASRGLGAGVINEQFF
j_gene: TRBJ2-2; abundance: NA; d_gene: NA; v_gene: TRBV5-1; CDR3nt: TGCGCCAGCAGCTTTAGTCTAAGACAGGCCGGGGAGCTGTTTTTT; CDR3aa: CASSFSLRQAGELFF
j_gene: TRBJ2-5; abundance: NA; d_gene: TRBD2; v_gene: TRBV15; CDR3nt: TGTGCCACCAGCAGAGCGTTAGCGGGCGTTGGGGAGACCCAGTACTTC; CDR3aa: CATSRALAGVGETQYF
j_gene: TRBJ2-4; abundance: NA; d_gene: TRBD1; v_gene: TRBV4-1; CDR3nt: TGCGCCAGCAGCCATAGCCCGGGGGACAGGTTGACAGCCAAAAACATTCAGTACTTC; CDR3aa: CASSHSPGDRLTAKNIQYF
j_gene: TRBJ2-7; abundance: NA; d_gene: NA; v_gene: TRBV29-1; CDR3nt: TGCAGCGTTGCCTTAAGCGGTTCTCGCCGGGAGCAGTACTTC; CDR3aa: CSVALSGSRREQYF
j_gene: TRBJ2-1; abundance: NA; d_gene: NA; v_gene: TRBV5-3; CDR3nt: TGTGCCAGAAGCTTGGTCCAGCGGCTATACAATGAGCAGTTCTTC; CDR3aa: CARSLVQRLYNEQFF
j_gene: TRBJ2-7; abundance: NA; d_gene: TRBD2; v_gene: TRBV30; CDR3nt: TGTGCCTGGAGTGACCTTAGCGGGAGCGAGCAGTACTTC; CDR3aa: CAWSDLSGSEQYF
j_gene: TRBJ2-3; abundance: NA; d_gene: NA; v_gene: TRBV5-1; CDR3nt: TGCGCCAGCAGCTTGGTCGGGAGCACAGATACGCAGTATTTT; CDR3aa: CASSLVGSTDTQYF
j_gene: TRBJ2-1; abundance: NA; d_gene: TRBD2; v_gene: TRBV19; CDR3nt: TGTGCCAGTAGTATAGATCAGGGACTAGCGGGAGGGCCTGCCTACAATGAGCAGTTCTTC; CDR3aa: CASSIDQGLAGGPAYNEQFF
j_gene: TRBJ2-7; abundance: NA; d_gene: NA; v_gene: TRBV28; CDR3nt: TGTGCCAGCAGCAATTACGAGCAGTACTTC; CDR3aa: CASSNYEQYF
j_gene: TRBJ1-5; abundance: NA; d_gene: TRBD1; v_gene: TRBV27; CDR3nt: TGTGCCAGCAGTTTATCAGGGCCCCAGGGGGTAAATCAGCCCCAGCATTTT; CDR3aa: CASSLSGPQGVNQPQHF
j_gene: TRBJ2-7; abundance: NA; d_gene: NA; v_gene: TRBV27; CDR3nt: TGTGCCAGCAGTTTAGGGGGCGGGAGACTGGGGGAGCAGTACTTC; CDR3aa: CASSLGGGRLGEQYF
j_gene: TRBJ2-1; abundance: NA; d_gene: TRBD2; v_gene: TRBV10-3; CDR3nt: TGTGCCATTCGCGCTAGCGGGGAAAATGAGCAGTTCTTC; CDR3aa: CAIRASGENEQFF
j_gene: TRBJ2-3; abundance: NA; d_gene: TRBD2; v_gene: TRBV10-3; CDR3nt: TGTGCCATCACCCTAGCGGGAGTAATAGATACGCAGTATTTT; CDR3aa: CAITLAGVIDTQYF
j_gene: TRBJ2-1; abundance: once; d_gene: TRBD2; v_gene: TRBV7-2; CDR3nt: TGTGCCAGCAGCTTAGCGCGGGCGGGAGGGCCCAATGAGCAGTTCTTC; CDR3aa: CASSLARAGGPNEQFF
j_gene: TRBJ1-2; abundance: NA; d_gene: NA; v_gene: TRBV5-4; CDR3nt: TGTGCCAGCAGCTCTCAGGGTCAGGATGGCTACACCTTC; CDR3aa: CASSSQGQDGYTF
j_gene: TRBJ1-2; abundance: NA; d_gene: NA; v_gene: TRBV25-1; CDR3nt: TGTGCCAGCAGTGACGGTAACTATGGCTACACCTTC; CDR3aa: CASSDGNYGYTF
j_gene: TRBJ2-7; abundance: NA; d_gene: NA; v_gene: TRBV4-2; CDR3nt: TGTGCCAGCAGCCACGGAGGTGACTACGAGCAGTACTTC; CDR3aa: CASSHGGDYEQYF
j_gene: TRBJ2-1; abundance: NA; d_gene: NA; v_gene: TRBV7-7; CDR3nt: TGTGCTAGCAGCCCCGGCCGACTAGTTATGGGTTACAATGAGCAGTTCTTC; CDR3aa: CASSPGRLVMGYNEQFF
j_gene: TRBJ2-2; abundance: NA; d_gene: TRBD2; v_gene: TRBV30; CDR3nt: TGTGCCTGGGGCCCGAGGAGTGGGAGGGCCCGAGTCAGGGAGCTGTTTTTT; CDR3aa: CAWGPRSGRARVRELFF
j_gene: TRBJ2-7; abundance: NA; d_gene: TRBD2; v_gene: TRBV19; CDR3nt: TGTGCCAGTAGTATCCTCAGCGGGAGTGACTCCTACGAGCAGTACTTC; CDR3aa: CASSILSGSDSYEQYF
j_gene: TRBJ1-1; abundance: NA; d_gene: NA; v_gene: TRBV18; CDR3nt: TGTGCCAGCTCACCCCGACAGAATAGGAACACTGAAGCTTTCTTT; CDR3aa: CASSPRQNRNTEAFF
j_gene: TRBJ1-2; abundance: NA; d_gene: NA; v_gene: TRBV19; CDR3nt: TGTGCCAGTAGTATTCGGACGGGAAGGGGCTACACCTTC; CDR3aa: CASSIRTGRGYTF
j_gene: TRBJ2-7; abundance: NA; d_gene: NA; v_gene: TRBV14; CDR3nt: TGTGCCAGCAGCCAACTACGCCAGGGGCTCCTTGGGGAGCAGTACTTC; CDR3aa: CASSQLRQGLLGEQYF
j_gene: TRBJ2-3; abundance: NA; d_gene: TRBD2; v_gene: TRBV9; CDR3nt: TGTGCCAGCAGCGCAAGCGGGAGTAGCACAGATACGCAGTATTTT; CDR3aa: CASSASGSSTDTQYF
j_gene: TRBJ2-7; abundance: NA; d_gene: NA; v_gene: TRBV9; CDR3nt: TGTGCCAGCAGCGTCGGGGGACTCGCCTACGAGCAGTACTTC; CDR3aa: CASSVGGLAYEQYF
j_gene: TRBJ1-2; abundance: NA; d_gene: NA; v_gene: TRBV28; CDR3nt: TGTGCCAGCAGTGCGACAGGTGAGCACCATGGCTACACCTTC; CDR3aa: CASSATGEHHGYTF
j_gene: TRBJ2-7; abundance: NA; d_gene: NA; v_gene: TRBV30; CDR3nt: TGTGCCTGGAGTGGGACAGAGTTCTCCTACGAGCAGTACTTC; CDR3aa: CAWSGTEFSYEQYF
j_gene: TRBJ2-7; abundance: NA; d_gene: NA; v_gene: TRBV7-6; CDR3nt: TGTGCCAGCAGCTTAGCGTTAACCGGACAAGGCCAGTCGAGCTCCTACGAGCAGTACTTC; CDR3aa: CASSLALTGQGQSSSYEQYF
j_gene: TRBJ2-5; abundance: NA; d_gene: TRBD2; v_gene: TRBV5-1; CDR3nt: TGCGCCAGCAGCCCGGGACTAGCGGGAGGGCCGGAGGAGACCCAGTACTTC; CDR3aa: CASSPGLAGGPEETQYF
j_gene: TRBJ1-4; abundance: NA; d_gene: NA; v_gene: TRBV5-6; CDR3nt: TGTGCCAGCAGTCGCGGATTCGGGGGGGGTGAAAAACTGTTTTTT; CDR3aa: CASSRGFGGGEKLFF